The subject of this entry is one T cell receptor (beta chain). The time point was: patch test 1, 2 weeks after DPC sensitization. Noted treatment: therapeutic diphenylcyclopropenone sensitization with weekly scalp DPC. This entry is derived from a study of human T cells and chemical hapten exposure. TCRdb redid the calling of the RACE reads with MiXCR, one entry per CDR3 protein. The repertoire includes 150,000 or so distinct CDR3 sequences, about 14% of them detected once, and less than 2% sits in the top ten. V dropped 2 bases and J dropped 1 base, with 14 bases sitting between them. CDR1 is SGHTA and CDR2 is FQGNSA in the germline V gene. This CDR3 has 16 residues.

This clonotype was obtained from a woman in her twenties or thirties with alopecia areata. Some clones in this sample may be carry-over from other donors' samples. The input for sequencing was whole blood, taken in connection with sensitization to the hapten diphenylcyclopropenone (DPC). The V gene is TRBV7-2, the J gene TRBJ1-1, with D maybe TRBD1 (5 bases). CDR3 sequence (DNA): TGTGCCAGCAGCTTAAAGGGGACCGGAGGGAACACTGAAGCTTTCTTT. It specifies CASSLKGTGGNTEAFF.